This T cell receptor (beta chain) came from a study of regulatory T cells in long-lasting Graves disease. Study summary: Antithyroid drugs had been taken under 3 months by newly diagnosed Graves' patients.

Details on this clonotype: The antigen is unknown.

V shed 7 bases and J shed 7 bases, with 17 bases lying between them. Germline assignment: CDR1 MNHEY and CDR2 SVGEGT. CDR3 length: 15 residues. Noted time point: newly diagnosed GD, antithyroid drugs for less than 3 months. PBMC-derived RNA was used for the TCR library. The study, taken as a whole, reports: Persistent Graves' patients showed a TCR diversity that was lower than that of newly diagnosed ones.

Construction of the TCR beta libraries employed iRepertoire HTBI primers in conjunction with Arm-PCR of CDR3 regions. TCRdb reprocessed the multiplex PCR reads with MiXCR, giving one entry per CDR3 protein. The sample lists 550,000 to 700,000 distinct CDR3 sequences, about 16% occurring once. The sample was also linked to a second study, of T cells in Graves' hyperthyroidism and ophthalmopathy.

The receptor was derived from a man aged 18 to 29 with Graves disease. The V call is TRBV6-2 or TRBV6-3, the J call TRBJ1-6; D ambiguous. Sequences were derived from peripheral blood mononuclear cells (PBMCs), sampled at new diagnosis, from a patient treated with antithyroid drugs. CDR3 loop: CASTLRRQPNSPLHF. CDR3 nucleotide sequence: TGTGCCAGCACCCTCAGGCGGCAGCCGAATTCACCCCTCCACTTT.